The 14 T cell receptor beta chains below come from one sample, sequenced in a study of OX40 agonist ivuxolimab in advanced cancers. The data were produced by immunoSEQ multiplex PCR, yet TCRdb's version contains in-frame clones alone and is incomplete. The data hold approximately 90,000 clones, with roughly 90% observed a single time. This sample comprised CD4+ or CD8+ T cells sorted from blood, obtained in a trial of the OX40 agonist ivuxolimab. The receptors here all came from an adult with an advanced solid tumor such as melanoma, head and neck, liver or kidney cancer.

A single count supports this clone. The chain carries TRBV11-2 and TRBJ2-7; TRBD2 is a possible D gene (6 bases). The CDR3 covers 14 residues. V dropped 3 bases and J dropped 4 bases, with 13 bases sitting between them. The V gene's germline CDR1 is SGHAT and CDR2 FQNNGV. The CDR3 DNA reads TGTGCCAGCAGCTTCGCGGAGGGCCGGTACGAGCAGTACTTC. This codes for CASSFAEGRYEQYF.

This chain joins TRBV25-1 and TRBJ2-1; D is uncertain. The CDR3 loop spans 14 amino acids. The V gene lost 4 bases and the J gene lost 6 bases, with 13 bases spanning the gap. CDR1 and CDR2 (germline): MGHDK, SYGVNS. The CDR3 DNA reads as TGTGCCAGCAGTGCACCCAATTCCGCCAATGAGCAGTTCTTC. It encodes CASSAPNSANEQFF.

The chain's CDR3 is CATSRGGQGNTEAFF. In DNA, the CDR3 is TGTGCCACCAGCAGAGGGGGACAGGGTAACACTGAAGCTTTCTTT. V and J are TRBV15 and TRBJ1-1, with TRBD1 matching over 9 bases. CDR1 is LNHNV, CDR2 YYDKDF, per germline (reference sequence). The CDR3 sequence is 15 residues long. J gave up 2 bases and V 1 base, and 2 bases lay outside the gene matches.

CDR3 amino acids: CASSGVGTGEQYF. The DNA for the CDR3 is TGTGCCAGCAGCGGGGTCGGGACGGGCGAGCAGTACTTC. V gene TRBV9 combines with J gene TRBJ2-7; D tentatively reads TRBD1 or TRBD2 (5 bases each). CDR1 SGDLS and CDR2 YYNGEE come from the germline V gene. V lost 3 bases and J lost 6, with 13 bases in between. The CDR3 sequence is 13 residues long.

The V and J genes are TRBV6-1 and TRBJ2-4; 7 nucleotides align to TRBD1. The CDR3 has 15 amino acids. Germline assignment: CDR1 MNHNS and CDR2 SASEGT. With V trimmed by 6 bases and J by 0 bases, 5 bases remained unmatched. CDR3 in amino acids: CASSGTVVAKNIQYF. CDR3 nucleotide sequence: TGTGCCAGCAGCGGGACAGTCGTAGCCAAAAACATTCAGTACTTC.

The chain carries TRBV7-2 and TRBJ2-1, with 8 bases aligning to TRBD2. There are 14 residues in the CDR3. The V gene end was trimmed by 5 bases and the J gene end by 4 bases; junction bases not matched to a gene: 4. The germline V gene has CDR1 SGHTA and CDR2 FQGNSA. This CDR3 reads CASSNGLAYNEQFF. For the CDR3, the DNA is TGTGCCAGCAGCAACGGACTAGCTTACAATGAGCAGTTCTTC.

J is TRBJ1-4 and V is TRBV18; 7 bases are shared with TRBD1. Germline V gene lookup returns CDR1 KGHSH and CDR2 LQKENI. Trimming removed 6 bases from V and 3 bases from J; junction bases left unmatched: 7. This CDR3 is 15 amino acids long. CDR3 in amino acids: CASSSEQGPNEKLFF. CDR3 DNA: TGTGCCAGCTCCTCTGAACAGGGGCCTAATGAAAAACTGTTTTTT.

The chain has TRBV19 and TRBJ2-7; 8 nucleotides align to TRBD1. V was pared by 4 bases and J by 3 bases, with 5 bases of the junction left unmatched. This CDR3 is 14 amino acids long. Germline V CDR1 and CDR2: LNHDA, SQIVND (reference sequence). The CDR3 loop is CASSRGQGGYEQYF. The CDR3 DNA sequence: TGTGCCAGTAGTAGAGGACAGGGCGGCTACGAGCAGTACTTC.

This rearrangement joins TRBV6-5 to TRBJ2-3; D is unresolved. Trimming removed 2 bases at V and 6 bases at J, with 15 bases between. CDR3 length: 15 residues. Germline-derived CDR1 and CDR2 are MNHEY and SVGAGI. The CDR3 bases are TGTGCCAGCAGTTACGATACTGCCTCCGGGGATACGCAGTATTTT. It is translated as CASSYDTASGDTQYF.

The chain employs TRBV2 and TRBJ1-6; 7 positions match TRBD1. The ends lost 7 bases at V and 1 base at J; junction bases unmatched: 4. CDR3 size: 15 residues. CDR1 SNHLY and CDR2 FYNNEI come from the germline V gene. For the CDR3, the DNA is TGTGCCAGCACCAGGGACAGTTCCTATAATTCACCCCTCCACTTT. Translated, it gives CASTRDSSYNSPLHF.

The chain is built from TRBV5-6 and TRBJ2-6; D gene ambiguous. Per germline, CDR1 SGHDT and CDR2 YYEEEE. This CDR3 spans 13 amino acids. V was clipped by 6 bases and J by 0 bases, with 4 bases between them. The CDR3 DNA is TGTGCCAGCAAGGACTCTGGGGCCAACGTCCTGACTTTC. This sequence encodes CASKDSGANVLTF.

The CDR3 DNA is TGTGCCAGCAGTAAGGACAGGCAGTATGGCTACACCTTC. This sequence encodes CASSKDRQYGYTF. V and J are TRBV6-5 and TRBJ1-2, with TRBD1 matching over 7 bases. CDR3 length equals 13 residues. The junction had 5 bases not matched to a gene; V was cut back by 5 bases and J by 5 bases. Per germline, CDR1 MNHEY and CDR2 SVGAGI.

This clone was found a few times. This chain connects TRBV10-3 to TRBJ2-2; D call uncertain. CDR3 length equals 13 residues. Germline V lookup: CDR1 ENHRY, CDR2 SYGVKD. Trimming shortened V by 4 bases and J by 6 bases, and 9 bases separated the two germline ends. CDR3 DNA sequence: TGTGCCATCAGTGTTACGGCGCCCGGGGAGCTGTTTTTT. Translation gives CAISVTAPGELFF.

This clone was detected a few times. This chain joins TRBV10-3 and TRBJ2-3, with a possible D match to TRBD2 (6 bases). The germline V gene encodes CDR1 ENHRY and CDR2 SYGVKD. The CDR3 is made up of 13 amino acids. Trimming shortened V by 3 bases and J by 5 bases, and 9 bases separated the two germline ends. The DNA of the CDR3 is TGTGCCATCAGTGAAAAAGCGGGAGATACGCAGTATTTT. Translated: CAISEKAGDTQYF.